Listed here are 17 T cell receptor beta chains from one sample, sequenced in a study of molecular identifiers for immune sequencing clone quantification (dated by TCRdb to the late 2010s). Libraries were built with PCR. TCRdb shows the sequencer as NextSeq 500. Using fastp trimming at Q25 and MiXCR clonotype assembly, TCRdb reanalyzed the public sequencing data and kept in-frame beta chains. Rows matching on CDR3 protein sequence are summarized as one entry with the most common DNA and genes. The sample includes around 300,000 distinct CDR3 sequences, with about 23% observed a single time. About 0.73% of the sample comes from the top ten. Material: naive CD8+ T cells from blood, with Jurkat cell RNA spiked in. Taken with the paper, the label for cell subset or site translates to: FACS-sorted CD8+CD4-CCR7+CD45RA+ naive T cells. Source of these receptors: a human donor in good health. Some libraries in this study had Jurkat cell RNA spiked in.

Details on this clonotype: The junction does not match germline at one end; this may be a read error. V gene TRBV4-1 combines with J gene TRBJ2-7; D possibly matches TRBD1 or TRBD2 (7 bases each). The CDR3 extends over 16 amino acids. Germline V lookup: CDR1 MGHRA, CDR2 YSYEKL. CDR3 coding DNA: TGCGCCCGCAGCGAAGGGGTTCGACAGGGACTATACGAGCAGTACTTC. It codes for CARSEGVRQGLYEQYF.

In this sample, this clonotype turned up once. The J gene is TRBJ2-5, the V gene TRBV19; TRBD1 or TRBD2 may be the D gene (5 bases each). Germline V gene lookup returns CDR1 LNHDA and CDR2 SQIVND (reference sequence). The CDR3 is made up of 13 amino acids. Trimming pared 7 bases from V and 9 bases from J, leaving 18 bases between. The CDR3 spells CASTSTEGEPQYF. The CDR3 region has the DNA TGTGCCAGTACCTCGACAGAAGGGGAGCCCCAGTACTTC.

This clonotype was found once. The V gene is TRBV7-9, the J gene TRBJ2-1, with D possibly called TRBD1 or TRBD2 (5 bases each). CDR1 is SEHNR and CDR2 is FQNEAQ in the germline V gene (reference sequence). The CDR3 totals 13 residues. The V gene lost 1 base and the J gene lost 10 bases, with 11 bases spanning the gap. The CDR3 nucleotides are TGTGCCAGCAGCTTAGGGGACGCCTACGAGCAGTTCTTC. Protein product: CASSLGDAYEQFF.

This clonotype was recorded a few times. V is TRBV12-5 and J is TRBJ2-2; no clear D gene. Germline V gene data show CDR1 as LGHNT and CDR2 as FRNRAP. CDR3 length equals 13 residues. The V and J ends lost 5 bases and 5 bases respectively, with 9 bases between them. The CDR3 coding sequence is TGTGCTAGTGGTCACCCTGTTACCGGGGAGCTGTTTTTT. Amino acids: CASGHPVTGELFF.

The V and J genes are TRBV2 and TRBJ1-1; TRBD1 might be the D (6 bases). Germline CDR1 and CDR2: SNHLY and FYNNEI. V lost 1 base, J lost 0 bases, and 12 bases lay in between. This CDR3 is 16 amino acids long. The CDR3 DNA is TGTGCCAGCAGTGAAGAAGAGGGGGATATGAACACTGAAGCTTTCTTT. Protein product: CASSEEEGDMNTEAFF.

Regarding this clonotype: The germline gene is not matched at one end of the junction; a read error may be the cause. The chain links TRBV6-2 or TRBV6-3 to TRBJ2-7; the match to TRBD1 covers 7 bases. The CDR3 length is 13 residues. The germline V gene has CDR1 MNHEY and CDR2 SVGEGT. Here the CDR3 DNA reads TGTGCCCGCAGCCTGGGACAGACCTACGAGCAGTACTTC. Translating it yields CARSLGQTYEQYF.

For the CDR3, the DNA is TGCGCCAGCAGCCAAGATTACCCGCGCGGGACAGATACGCAGTATTTT. Translation gives CASSQDYPRGTDTQYF. The V gene is TRBV4-3, the J gene TRBJ2-3, with D perhaps matching TRBD2 (5 bases). The CDR3 is 16 residues long. Germline V gene sequence: CDR1 LGHNA, CDR2 YSLEER. V was trimmed by 0 bases and J by 3 bases, leaving 13 bases between them.

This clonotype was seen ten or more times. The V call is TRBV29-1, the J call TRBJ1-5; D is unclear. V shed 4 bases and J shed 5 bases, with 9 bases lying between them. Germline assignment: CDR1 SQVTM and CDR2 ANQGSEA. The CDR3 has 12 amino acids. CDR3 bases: TGCAGCGTTGCCGGGGATGATCAGCCCCAGCATTTT. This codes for CSVAGDDQPQHF.

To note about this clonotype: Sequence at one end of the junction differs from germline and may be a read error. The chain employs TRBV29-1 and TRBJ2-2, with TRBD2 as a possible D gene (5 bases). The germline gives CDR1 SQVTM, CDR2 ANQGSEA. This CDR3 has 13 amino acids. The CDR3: CSVEGENTGVLFF. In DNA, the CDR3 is TGCAGCGTTGAAGGGGAGAACACCGGGGTGCTGTTTTTT.

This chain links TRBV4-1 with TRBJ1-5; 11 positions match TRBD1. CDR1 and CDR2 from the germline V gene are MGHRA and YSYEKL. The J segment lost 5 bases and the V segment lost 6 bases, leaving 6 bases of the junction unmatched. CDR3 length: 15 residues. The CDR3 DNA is TGCGCCAGCAGACTCTGGGACAGGGGGGATCAGCCCCAGCATTTT. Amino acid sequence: CASRLWDRGDQPQHF.

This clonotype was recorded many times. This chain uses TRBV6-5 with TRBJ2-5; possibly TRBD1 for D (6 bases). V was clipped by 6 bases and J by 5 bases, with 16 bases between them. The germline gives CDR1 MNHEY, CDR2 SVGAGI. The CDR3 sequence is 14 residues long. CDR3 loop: CASSQVSRGETQYF. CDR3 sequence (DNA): TGTGCCAGCAGCCAAGTATCCAGGGGTGAGACCCAGTACTTC.

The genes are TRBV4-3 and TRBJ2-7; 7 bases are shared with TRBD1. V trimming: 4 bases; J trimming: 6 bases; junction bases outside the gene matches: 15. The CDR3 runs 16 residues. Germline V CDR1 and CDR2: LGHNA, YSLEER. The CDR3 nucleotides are TGCGCCAGCAGCCCTAACAAACAGGGGAGAAGGAGCGAGCAGTACTTC. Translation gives CASSPNKQGRRSEQYF.

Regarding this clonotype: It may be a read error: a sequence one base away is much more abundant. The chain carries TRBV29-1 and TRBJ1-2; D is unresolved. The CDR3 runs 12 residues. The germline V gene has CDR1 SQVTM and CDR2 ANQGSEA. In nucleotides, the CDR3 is TGCAGCGTTGAGGGAGAAGACTATGGCTACGCCTTC. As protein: CSVEGEDYGYAF.

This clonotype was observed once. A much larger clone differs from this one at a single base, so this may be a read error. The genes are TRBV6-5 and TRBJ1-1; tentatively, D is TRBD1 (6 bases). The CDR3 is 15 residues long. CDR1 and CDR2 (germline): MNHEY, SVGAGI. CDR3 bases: TGTGCCAGCAGTTACTCTTCCGACAGGAACACTGGAGCTTTCTTT. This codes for CASSYSSDRNTGAFF.

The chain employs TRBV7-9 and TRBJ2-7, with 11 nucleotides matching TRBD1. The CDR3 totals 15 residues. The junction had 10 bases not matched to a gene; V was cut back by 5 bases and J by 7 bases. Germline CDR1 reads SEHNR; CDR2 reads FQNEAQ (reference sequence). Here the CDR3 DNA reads TGTGCCAGCAGCCCTAGGACAGGGGGCAATGGGGAGCAGTACTTC. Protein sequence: CASSPRTGGNGEQYF.

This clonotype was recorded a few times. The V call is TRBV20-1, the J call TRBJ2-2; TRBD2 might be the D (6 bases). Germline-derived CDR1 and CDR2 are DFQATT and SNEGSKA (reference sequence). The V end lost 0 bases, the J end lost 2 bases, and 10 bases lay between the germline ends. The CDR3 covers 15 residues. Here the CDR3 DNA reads TGCAGTGCTAGAGATATGGACTATAACACCGGGGAGCTGTTTTTT. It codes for CSARDMDYNTGELFF.

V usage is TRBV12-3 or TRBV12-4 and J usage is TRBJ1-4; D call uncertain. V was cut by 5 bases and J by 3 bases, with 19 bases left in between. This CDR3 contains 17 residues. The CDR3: CASSPTPPDRPNEKLFF. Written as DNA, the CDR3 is TGTGCCAGCAGTCCAACGCCCCCAGACCGTCCTAATGAAAAACTGTTTTTT.